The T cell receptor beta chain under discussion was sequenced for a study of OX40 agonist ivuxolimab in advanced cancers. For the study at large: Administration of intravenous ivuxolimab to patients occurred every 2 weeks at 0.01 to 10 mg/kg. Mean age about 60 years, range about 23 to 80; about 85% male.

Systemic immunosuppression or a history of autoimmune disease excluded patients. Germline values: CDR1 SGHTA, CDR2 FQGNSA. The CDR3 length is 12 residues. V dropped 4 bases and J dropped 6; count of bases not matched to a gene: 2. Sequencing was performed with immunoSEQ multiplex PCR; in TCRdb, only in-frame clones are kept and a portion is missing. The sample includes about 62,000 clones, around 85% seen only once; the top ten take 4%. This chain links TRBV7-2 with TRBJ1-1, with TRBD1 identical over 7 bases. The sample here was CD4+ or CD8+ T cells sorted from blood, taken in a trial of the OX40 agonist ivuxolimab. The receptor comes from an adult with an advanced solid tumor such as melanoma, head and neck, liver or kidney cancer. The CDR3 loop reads CASSSDRAEAFF. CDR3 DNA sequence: TGTGCCAGCAGCTCCGACAGGGCTGAAGCTTTCTTT.